One and the same sample provided the 3 T cell receptor beta chains below, sequenced in a study of cytomegalovirus exposure and HLA in healthy donors. PCR used 60 Vbeta primers and 13 Jbeta primers. Clones were read by immunoSEQ multiplex PCR, and TCRdb kept only the in-frame ones, dropping some. Of fewer than 130,000 clones listed, around two thirds are singletons. The specimen sequenced was PBMCs. The receptors stem from a man in his fifties or sixties in good health and CMV-seropositive.

The V and J genes are TRBV7-3 and TRBJ2-1; 11 positions agree with TRBD2. V was pared by 0 bases and J by 5 bases, with 6 bases of the junction left unmatched. CDR1 is SGHTA and CDR2 is FQGTGA in the germline V gene. The CDR3 runs to 17 residues. In nucleotides, the CDR3 is TGTGCCAGCAGCTTAACGAGCCCGGGACTAGCGGACAATGAGCAGTTCTTC. It specifies CASSLTSPGLADNEQFF.

The rearrangement links TRBV4-2 to TRBJ2-3; 12 nucleotides align to TRBD2. The CDR3 has 18 amino acids. CDR1 is LGHNA and CDR2 is YNFKEQ in the germline V gene. Trimming took 5 bases from V and 4 from J; bases not matched to a gene: 13. The CDR3 sequence: CASSSRPTSGGGADTQYF. The DNA for the CDR3 is TGTGCCAGCAGCTCACGGCCGACTAGCGGGGGTGGAGCAGATACGCAGTATTTT.

This clone was detected only a few times. The chain joins TRBV6-1 to TRBJ1-2; 9 nucleotides match TRBD1. The V gene end was trimmed by 1 base and the J gene end by 5 bases; junction bases not matched to a gene: 11. The germline CDR1 and CDR2 sequences are MNHNS and SASEGT. The CDR3 is 17 residues long. Here the CDR3 reads CASSEDRGLGLVYGYTF. CDR3 coding DNA: TGTGCCAGCAGTGAAGACAGGGGGCTGGGGCTTGTGTATGGCTACACCTTC.